This entry is about one TCR beta chain. Its specificity is not known. These data are taken from a study of cytomegalovirus exposure and HLA in healthy donors. As for the study in general: According to later analysis, the same platform produced the roughly 120 validation and some 680 first-cohort repertoires. Study-wide points: According to reports, the classifier identified cytomegalovirus status with high specificity and sensitivity. In vitro checks showed that a few CMV-associated chains really do target CMV antigens.

The CDR3 sequence is 14 residues long. V lost 0 bases, J lost 6 bases, and 5 bases stayed unmatched. Looked up from germline, CDR1 is SGHRS and CDR2 is YFSETQ. Repertoires were generated with immunoSEQ multiplex PCR, while TCRdb's copy carries only in-frame clones and drops some. Of about 110,000 clones in the sample, approximately 94% were seen once. The sequence derives from a woman under 30 in good health and CMV-seronegative. Sequencing used PBMCs. The chain recombines TRBV5-1 with TRBJ2-7, with 8 bases matching TRBD1. CDR3 loop: CASSLADRAGEQYF. In nucleotides, the CDR3 is TGCGCCAGCAGCTTGGCGGACAGGGCAGGCGAGCAGTACTTC.